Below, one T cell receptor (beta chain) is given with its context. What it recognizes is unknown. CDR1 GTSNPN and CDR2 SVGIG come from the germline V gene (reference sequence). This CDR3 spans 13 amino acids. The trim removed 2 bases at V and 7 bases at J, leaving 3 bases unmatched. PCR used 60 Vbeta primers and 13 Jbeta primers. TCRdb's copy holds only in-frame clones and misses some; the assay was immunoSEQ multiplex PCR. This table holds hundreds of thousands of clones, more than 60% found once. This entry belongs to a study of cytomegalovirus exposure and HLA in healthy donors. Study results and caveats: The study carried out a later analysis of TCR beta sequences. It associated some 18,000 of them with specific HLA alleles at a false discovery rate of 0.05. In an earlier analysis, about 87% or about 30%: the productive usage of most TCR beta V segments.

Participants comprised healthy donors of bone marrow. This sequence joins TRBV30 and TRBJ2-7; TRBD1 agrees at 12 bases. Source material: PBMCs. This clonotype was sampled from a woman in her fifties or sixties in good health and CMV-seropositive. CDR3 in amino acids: CAWSRDRGREQYF. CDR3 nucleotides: TGTGCCTGGAGTAGGGACAGGGGGCGTGAGCAGTACTTC. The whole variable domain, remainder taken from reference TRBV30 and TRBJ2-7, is SQTIHQWPATLVQPVGSPLSLECTVEGTSNPNLYWYRQAAGRGLQLLFYSVGIGQISSEVPQNLSASRPQDRQFILSSKKLLLSDSGFYLCAWSRDRGREQYFGPGTRLTVT.